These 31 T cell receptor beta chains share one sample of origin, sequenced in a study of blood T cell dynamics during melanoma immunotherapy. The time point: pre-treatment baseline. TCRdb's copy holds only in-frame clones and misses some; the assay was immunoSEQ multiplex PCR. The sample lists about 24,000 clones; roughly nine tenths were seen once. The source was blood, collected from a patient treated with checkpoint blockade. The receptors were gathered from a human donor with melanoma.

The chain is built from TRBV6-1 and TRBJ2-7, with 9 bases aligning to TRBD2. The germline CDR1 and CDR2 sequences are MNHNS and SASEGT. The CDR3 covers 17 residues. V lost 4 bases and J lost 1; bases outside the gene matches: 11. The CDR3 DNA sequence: TGTGCCAGCAGTGCACTAGCGGGTACACCTTTTTCCTACGAGCAGTACTTC. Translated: CASSALAGTPFSYEQYF.

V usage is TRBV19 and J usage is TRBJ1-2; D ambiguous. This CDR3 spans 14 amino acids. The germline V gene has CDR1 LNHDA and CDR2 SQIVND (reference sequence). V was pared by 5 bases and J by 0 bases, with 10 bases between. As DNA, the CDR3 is TGTGCCAGTAGTGTCGACGGGACTAACTATGGCTACACCTTC. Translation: CASSVDGTNYGYTF.

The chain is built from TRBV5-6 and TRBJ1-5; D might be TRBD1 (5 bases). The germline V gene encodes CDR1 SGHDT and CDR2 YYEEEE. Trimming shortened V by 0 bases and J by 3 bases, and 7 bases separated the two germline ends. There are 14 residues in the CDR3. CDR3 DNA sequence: TGTGCCAGCAGCTTGGGGGGGTTCAATCAGCCCCAGCATTTT. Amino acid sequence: CASSLGGFNQPQHF. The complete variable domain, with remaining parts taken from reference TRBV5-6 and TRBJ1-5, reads DAGVTQSPTHLIKTRGQQVTLRCSPKSGHDTVSWYQQALGQGPQFIFQYYEEEERQRGNFPDRFSGHQFPNYSSELNVNALLLGDSALYLCASSLGGFNQPQHFGDGTRLSIL.

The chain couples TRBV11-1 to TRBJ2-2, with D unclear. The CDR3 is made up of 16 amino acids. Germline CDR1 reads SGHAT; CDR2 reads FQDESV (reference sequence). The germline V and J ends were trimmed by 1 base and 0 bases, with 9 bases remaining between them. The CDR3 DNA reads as TGTGCCAGCAGCTTAGTAGGCACTCCGAACACCGGGGAGCTGTTTTTT. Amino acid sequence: CASSLVGTPNTGELFF.

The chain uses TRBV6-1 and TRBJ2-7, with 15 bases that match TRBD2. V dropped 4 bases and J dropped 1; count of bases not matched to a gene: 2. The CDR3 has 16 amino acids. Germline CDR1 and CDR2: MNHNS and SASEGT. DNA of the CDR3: TGTGCCAGCAGTGGGACTAGCGGGAGGGGTTCCTACGAGCAGTACTTC. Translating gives CASSGTSGRGSYEQYF.

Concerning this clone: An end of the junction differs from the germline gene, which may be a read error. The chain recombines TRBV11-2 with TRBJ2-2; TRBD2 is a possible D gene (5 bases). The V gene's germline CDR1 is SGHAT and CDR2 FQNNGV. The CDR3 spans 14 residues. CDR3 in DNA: TGTGCCAGCAGCCTAGACGGGGACACCGGGGAGCTGTTTTTT. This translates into CASSLDGDTGELFF.

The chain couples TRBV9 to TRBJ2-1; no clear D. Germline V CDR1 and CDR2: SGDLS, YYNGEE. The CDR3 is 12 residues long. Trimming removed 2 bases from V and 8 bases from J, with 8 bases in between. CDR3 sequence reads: CASSVRLDEQFF. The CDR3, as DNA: TGTGCCAGCAGCGTTCGGCTCGATGAGCAGTTCTTC.

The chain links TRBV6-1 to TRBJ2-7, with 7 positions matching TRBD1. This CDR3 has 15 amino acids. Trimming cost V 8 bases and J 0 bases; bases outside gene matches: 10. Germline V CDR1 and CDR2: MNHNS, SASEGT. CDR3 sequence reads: CASPDGTDSSYEQYF. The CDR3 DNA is TGTGCCAGCCCGGACGGGACAGATTCCTCCTACGAGCAGTACTTC.

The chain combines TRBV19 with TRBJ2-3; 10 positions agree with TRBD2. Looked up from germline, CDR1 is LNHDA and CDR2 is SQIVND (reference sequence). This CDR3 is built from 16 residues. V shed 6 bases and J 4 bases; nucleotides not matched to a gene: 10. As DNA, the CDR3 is TGTGCCAGTAGAGGGAGCGGGGGGGCCGGGTCAGATACGCAGTATTTT. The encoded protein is CASRGSGGAGSDTQYF.

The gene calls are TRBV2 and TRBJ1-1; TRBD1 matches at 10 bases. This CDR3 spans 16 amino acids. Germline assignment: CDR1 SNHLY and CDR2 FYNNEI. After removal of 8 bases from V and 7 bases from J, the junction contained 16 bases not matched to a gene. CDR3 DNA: TGTGCCAGCCAGTCCCCCAGACAGGGGGCGGAAAATGAAGCTTTCTTT. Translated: CASQSPRQGAENEAFF. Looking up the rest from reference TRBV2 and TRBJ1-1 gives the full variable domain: EPEVTQTPSHQVTQMGQEVILRCVPISNHLYFYWYRQILGQKVEFLVSFYNNEISEKSEIFDDQFSVERPDGSNFTLKIRSTKLEDSAMYFCASQSPRQGAENEAFFGQGTRLTVV.

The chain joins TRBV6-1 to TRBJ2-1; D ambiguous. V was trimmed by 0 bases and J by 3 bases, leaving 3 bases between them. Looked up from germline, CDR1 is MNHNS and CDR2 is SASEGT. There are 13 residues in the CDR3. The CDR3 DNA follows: TGTGCCAGCAGTGAAGCGCTCTACAATGAGCAGTTCTTC. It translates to CASSEALYNEQFF.

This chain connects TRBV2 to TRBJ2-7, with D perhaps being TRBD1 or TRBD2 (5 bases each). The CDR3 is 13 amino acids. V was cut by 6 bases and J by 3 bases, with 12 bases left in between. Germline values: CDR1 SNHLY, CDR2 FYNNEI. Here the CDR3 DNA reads TGTGCCAGCAGAAGGGACGTAAACTACGAGCAGTACTTC. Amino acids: CASRRDVNYEQYF.

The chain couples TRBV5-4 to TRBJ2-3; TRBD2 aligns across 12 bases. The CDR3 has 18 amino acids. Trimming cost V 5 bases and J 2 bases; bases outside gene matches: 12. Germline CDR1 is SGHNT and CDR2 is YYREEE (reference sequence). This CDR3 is CASRPGLAGLGATDTQYF. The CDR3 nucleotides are TGTGCCAGCAGACCGGGACTAGCGGGTCTCGGAGCCACAGATACGCAGTATTTT. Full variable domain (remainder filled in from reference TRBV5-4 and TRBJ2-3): ETGVTQSPTHLIKTRGQQVTLRCSSQSGHNTVSWYQQALGQGPQFIFQYYREEENGRGNFPPRFSGLQFPNYSSELNVNALELDDSALYLCASRPGLAGLGATDTQYFGPGTRLTVL.

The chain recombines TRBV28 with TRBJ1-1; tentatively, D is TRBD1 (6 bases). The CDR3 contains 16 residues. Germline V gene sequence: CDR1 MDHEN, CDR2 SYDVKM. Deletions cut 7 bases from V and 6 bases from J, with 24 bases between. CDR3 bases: TGTGCCAGCACCTCCGGGCCGGGAAGGGGGGCCGCTGAAGCTTTCTTT. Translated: CASTSGPGRGAAEAFF.

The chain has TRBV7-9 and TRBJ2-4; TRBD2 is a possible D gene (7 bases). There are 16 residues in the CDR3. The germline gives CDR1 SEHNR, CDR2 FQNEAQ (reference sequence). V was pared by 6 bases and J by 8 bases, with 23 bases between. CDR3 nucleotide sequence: TGTGCCAGCAGTGTCCGTGAGGGGGGGACGAAGGACATTCAGTACTTC. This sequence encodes CASSVREGGTKDIQYF.

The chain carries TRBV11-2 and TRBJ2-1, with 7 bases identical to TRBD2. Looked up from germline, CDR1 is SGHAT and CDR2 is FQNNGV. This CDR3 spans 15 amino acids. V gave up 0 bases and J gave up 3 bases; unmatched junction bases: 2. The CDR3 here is CASSLDPSGYNEQFF. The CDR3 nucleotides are TGTGCCAGCAGCTTAGATCCTAGCGGCTACAATGAGCAGTTCTTC.

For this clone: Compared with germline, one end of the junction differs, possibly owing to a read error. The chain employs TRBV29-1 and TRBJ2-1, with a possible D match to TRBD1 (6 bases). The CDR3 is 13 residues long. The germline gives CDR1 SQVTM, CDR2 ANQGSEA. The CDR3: CSFDRLLYNEQFF. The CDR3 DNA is TGCAGCTTTGACAGGTTACTTTACAATGAGCAGTTCTTC.

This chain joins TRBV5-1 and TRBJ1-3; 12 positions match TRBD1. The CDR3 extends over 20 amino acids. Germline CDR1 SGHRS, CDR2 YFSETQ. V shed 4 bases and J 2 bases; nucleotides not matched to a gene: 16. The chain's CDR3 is CASSSDSGDRGRAPGNTIYF. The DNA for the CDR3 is TGCGCCAGCAGCAGCGATTCCGGGGACAGGGGGCGAGCGCCTGGAAACACCATATATTTT.

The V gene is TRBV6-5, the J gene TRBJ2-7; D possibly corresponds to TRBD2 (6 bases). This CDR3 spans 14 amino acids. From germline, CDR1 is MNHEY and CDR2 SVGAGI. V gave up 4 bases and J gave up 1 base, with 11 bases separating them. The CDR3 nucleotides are TGTGCCAGCAGTTCCCTCGGGGGATCCTACGAGCAGTACTTC. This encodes CASSSLGGSYEQYF.

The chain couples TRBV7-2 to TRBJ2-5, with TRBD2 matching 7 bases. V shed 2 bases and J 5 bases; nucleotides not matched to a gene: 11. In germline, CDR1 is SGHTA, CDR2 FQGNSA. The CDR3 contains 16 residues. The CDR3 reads CASSLNLGGPIETQYF. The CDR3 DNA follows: TGTGCCAGCAGCTTAAATCTGGGAGGGCCGATCGAGACCCAGTACTTC. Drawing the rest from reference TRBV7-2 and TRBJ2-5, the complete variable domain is GAGVSQSPSNKVTEKGKDVELRCDPISGHTALYWYRQSLGQGLEFLIYFQGNSAPDKSGLPSDRFSAERTGGSVSTLTIQRTQQEDSAVYLCASSLNLGGPIETQYFGPGTRLLVL.

The CDR3 region has the DNA TGTGCCAGCAGCTTTGAGACTAGCGGGAGAAATGAGCAGTTCTTC. Its protein product is CASSFETSGRNEQFF. The gene calls are TRBV7-9 and TRBJ2-1; 12 nucleotides match TRBD2. The CDR3 runs to 15 residues. V shed 3 bases, J shed 7 bases, and the junction held 4 bases outside the gene matches. The V gene's germline CDR1 is SEHNR and CDR2 FQNEAQ (reference sequence).

CDR3 nucleotide sequence: TGTGCCAGCAGCTGGTCCGCTCCGAACACTGAAGCTTTCTTT. Protein: CASSWSAPNTEAFF. V usage is TRBV7-9 and J usage is TRBJ1-1; no reliable D call. Trimming took off 4 bases at V and 1 base at J, with 10 bases between the two ends. Germline V gene sequence: CDR1 SEHNR, CDR2 FQNEAQ (reference sequence). The CDR3 is 14 residues long.

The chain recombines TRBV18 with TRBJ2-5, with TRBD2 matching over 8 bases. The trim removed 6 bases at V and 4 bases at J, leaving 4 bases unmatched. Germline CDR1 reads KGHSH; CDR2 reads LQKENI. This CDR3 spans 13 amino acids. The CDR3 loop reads CASSPREGETQYF. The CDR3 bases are TGTGCCAGCTCCCCTCGGGAGGGAGAGACCCAGTACTTC.

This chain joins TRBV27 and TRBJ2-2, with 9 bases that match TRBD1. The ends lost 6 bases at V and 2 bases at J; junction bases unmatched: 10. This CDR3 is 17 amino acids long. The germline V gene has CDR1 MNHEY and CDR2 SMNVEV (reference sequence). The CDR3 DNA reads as TGTGCCAGCAGCACAAATCCGGGACAGGGTAACACCGGGGAGCTGTTTTTT. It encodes CASSTNPGQGNTGELFF.

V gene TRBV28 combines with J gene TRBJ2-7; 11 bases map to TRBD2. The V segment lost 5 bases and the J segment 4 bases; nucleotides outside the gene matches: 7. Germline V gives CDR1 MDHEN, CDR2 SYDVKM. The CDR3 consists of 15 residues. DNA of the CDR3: TGTGCCAGCAGTACCCTAGCGGGAGGAAATTACGAGCAGTACTTC. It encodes CASSTLAGGNYEQYF. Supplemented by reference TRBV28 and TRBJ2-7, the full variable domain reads DVKVTQSSRYLVKRTGEKVFLECVQDMDHENMFWYRQDPGLGLRLIYFSYDVKMKEKGDIPEGYSVSREKKERFSLILESASTNQTSMYLCASSTLAGGNYEQYFGPGTRLTVT.

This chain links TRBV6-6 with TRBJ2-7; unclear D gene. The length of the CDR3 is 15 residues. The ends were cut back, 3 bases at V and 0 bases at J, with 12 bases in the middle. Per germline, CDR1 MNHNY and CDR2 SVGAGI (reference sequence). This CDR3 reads CASSYNTLSSYEQYF. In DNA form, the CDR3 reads TGTGCCAGCAGTTATAACACCCTCTCCTCCTACGAGCAGTACTTC.

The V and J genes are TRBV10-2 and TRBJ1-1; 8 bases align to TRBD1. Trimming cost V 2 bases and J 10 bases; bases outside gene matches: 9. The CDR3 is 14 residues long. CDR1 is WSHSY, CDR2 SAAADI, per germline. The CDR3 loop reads CASSEVTGASRAFF. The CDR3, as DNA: TGCGCCAGCAGTGAGGTGACAGGGGCGTCTAGAGCTTTCTTT.

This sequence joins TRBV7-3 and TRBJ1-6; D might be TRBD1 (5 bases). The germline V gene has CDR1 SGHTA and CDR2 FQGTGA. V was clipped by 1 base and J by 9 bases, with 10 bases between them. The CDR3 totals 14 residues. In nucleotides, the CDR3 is TGTGCCAGCAGCTTAATGGCAGGGCCTTCACCCCTCCACTTT. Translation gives CASSLMAGPSPLHF. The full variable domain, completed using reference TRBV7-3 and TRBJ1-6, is GAGVSQTPSNKVTEKGKYVELRCDPISGHTALYWYRQSLGQGPEFLIYFQGTGAADDSGLPNDRFFAVRPEGSVSTLKIQRTERGDSAVYLCASSLMAGPSPLHFGNGTRLTVT.

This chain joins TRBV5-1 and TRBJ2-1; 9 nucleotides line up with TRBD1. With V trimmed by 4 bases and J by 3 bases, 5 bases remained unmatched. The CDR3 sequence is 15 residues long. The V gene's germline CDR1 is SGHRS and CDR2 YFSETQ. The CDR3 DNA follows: TGCGCCAGCAGCGCGGGACAGGGACTCTACAATGAGCAGTTCTTC. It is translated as CASSAGQGLYNEQFF.

The CDR3 region has the DNA TGCGCCAGCAGCCAAGAATCCGGGGGTTCAGATACGCAGTATTTT. This sequence encodes CASSQESGGSDTQYF. The chain has TRBV4-1 and TRBJ2-3, with a possible D match to TRBD2 (6 bases). V lost 0 bases and J 4 bases, leaving 11 bases between the germline ends. The CDR3 is 15 residues long. Germline V lookup: CDR1 MGHRA, CDR2 YSYEKL.

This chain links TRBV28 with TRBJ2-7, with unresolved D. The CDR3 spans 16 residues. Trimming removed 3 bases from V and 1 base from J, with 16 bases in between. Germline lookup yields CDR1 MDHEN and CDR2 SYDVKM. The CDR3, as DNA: TGTGCCAGCAGTTTGCCCCGGGTAGGGCGGTCCTACGAGCAGTACTTC. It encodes CASSLPRVGRSYEQYF.